Presented here are 26 T cell receptor beta chains from one specimen sequenced in a study of shared clonotypes between healthy human individuals. TCRdb's copy holds only in-frame clones and misses some; the assay was immunoSEQ multiplex PCR. The sample lists approximately 1,000,000 clones; around three quarters were seen once. The source material was memory CD4+ T cells from PBMCs. Subset meaning: CD45RA-negative fraction. The receptors were sampled from a young man in good health. Some clones in this sample may be carry-over from other donors' samples.

The gene calls are TRBV11-2 and TRBJ1-2, with D possibly TRBD1 on 5 matching bases. Trimming left V 5 bases short and J 3 bases short, with 16 bases between. Germline CDR1 SGHAT, CDR2 FQNNGV. The CDR3 runs to 15 residues. CDR3 sequence reads: CASSRPGRSYYGYTF. The CDR3 nucleotides are TGTGCCAGCAGCCGTCCGGGACGCTCTTACTATGGCTACACCTTC.

The J gene is TRBJ1-1, the V gene TRBV27, with no clear D. V was clipped by 5 bases and J by 2 bases, with 18 bases between them. Germline V gene sequence: CDR1 MNHEY, CDR2 SMNVEV (reference sequence). This CDR3 comprises 16 residues. The CDR3 loop is CASSPRWAASNTEAFF. The CDR3 coding sequence is TGTGCCAGCAGTCCCCGTTGGGCAGCCTCTAACACTGAAGCTTTCTTT.

V gene TRBV27 combines with J gene TRBJ2-7, with 9 bases fitting TRBD1. Per germline, CDR1 MNHEY and CDR2 SMNVEV (reference sequence). This CDR3 region has 14 residues. The J segment lost 6 bases and the V segment lost 4 bases, leaving 7 bases of the junction unmatched. CDR3 sequence (DNA): TGTGCCAGCAGTTATTTCGGGACAGGGCCCGAGCAGTACTTC. Its translation is CASSYFGTGPEQYF.

In DNA, the CDR3 is TGTGCCAGCAGCCACGCCGGGACGCGCTACGAGCAGTACTTC. Its protein is CASSHAGTRYEQYF. This chain links TRBV7-8 with TRBJ2-7; either TRBD1 or TRBD2 may fit D (5 bases each). This CDR3 has 14 amino acids. Looked up from germline, CDR1 is SGHVS and CDR2 is FQNEAQ. V was trimmed by 5 bases and J by 3 bases, leaving 14 bases between them. The full variable domain, rest sourced from reference TRBV7-8 and TRBJ2-7, is GAGVSQSPRYKVAKRGQDVALRCDPISGHVSLFWYQQALGQGPEFLTYFQNEAQLDKSGLPSDRFFAERPEGSVSTLKIQRTQQEDSAVYLCASSHAGTRYEQYFGPGTRLTVT.

The chain carries TRBV13 and TRBJ1-3; maybe TRBD1 (5 bases). This CDR3 contains 17 residues. CDR1 and CDR2 from the germline V gene are PRHDT and FYEKMQ (reference sequence). Deletions cut 2 bases from V and 0 bases from J, with 14 bases between. The CDR3 here is CASSLSPGGSSGNTIYF. For the CDR3, the DNA is TGTGCCAGCAGCTTATCCCCGGGGGGGAGCTCTGGAAACACCATATATTTT.

The chain carries TRBV2 and TRBJ2-6; 10 bases line up with TRBD1. This CDR3 has 20 residues. CDR1 is SNHLY and CDR2 is FYNNEI in the germline V gene. V gave up 6 bases and J gave up 0 bases; unmatched junction bases: 14. The CDR3 loop reads CASSPGTGDKRGSGANVLTF. DNA for the CDR3: TGTGCCAGCAGCCCCGGGACAGGGGATAAAAGGGGCTCTGGGGCCAACGTCCTGACTTTC.

This clone was recorded a few times. The chain has TRBV4-1 and TRBJ1-2; D is uncertain. CDR3 length: 13 residues. The V end lost 1 base, the J end lost 4 bases, and 7 bases lay between the germline ends. Germline V CDR1 and CDR2: MGHRA, YSYEKL. Here the CDR3 reads CASSQGGTYGYTF. In DNA, the CDR3 is TGCGCCAGCAGCCAAGGAGGCACCTATGGCTACACCTTC.

This chain joins TRBV6-1 and TRBJ2-6; D might be TRBD1 (6 bases). The ends were cut back, 5 bases at V and 1 base at J, with 9 bases in the middle. CDR3 size: 15 residues. Germline CDR1 reads MNHNS; CDR2 reads SASEGT. CDR3 coding DNA: TGTGCCAGCAGTCCACAGGGATCTGGGGCCAACGTCCTGACTTTC. Amino acid sequence: CASSPQGSGANVLTF.

The genes are TRBV5-1 and TRBJ1-2; D ambiguous. The germline V gene has CDR1 SGHRS and CDR2 YFSETQ. CDR3 length equals 14 residues. With 0 bases removed from V and 2 bases from J, the gap between germline ends came to 8 bases. The CDR3 sequence: CASSLDSLNYGYTF. The CDR3 nucleotides are TGCGCCAGCAGCTTGGACAGTTTGAACTATGGCTACACCTTC.

The chain is built from TRBV27 and TRBJ1-2; 7 nucleotides agree with TRBD1. The CDR3 extends over 14 amino acids. With V trimmed by 5 bases and J by 2 bases, 5 bases remained unmatched. Germline values: CDR1 MNHEY, CDR2 SMNVEV (reference sequence). CDR3 region: CASSPRQGNYGYTF. The CDR3 coding sequence is TGTGCCAGCAGTCCCCGACAGGGAAACTATGGCTACACCTTC.

The chain has TRBV27 and TRBJ2-5, with unresolved D. V lost 6 bases and J lost 2, with 10 bases in between. This CDR3 is 13 amino acids long. In germline, CDR1 is MNHEY, CDR2 SMNVEV (reference sequence). CDR3: CASSRRYQETQYF. The CDR3 DNA sequence: TGTGCCAGCAGCAGACGGTATCAAGAGACCCAGTACTTC.

The chain employs TRBV4-3 and TRBJ1-4; TRBD1 aligns across 10 bases. Germline CDR1 is LGHNA and CDR2 is YSLEER. V lost 4 bases, J lost 4 bases, and 3 bases stayed unmatched. This CDR3 region has 15 residues. CDR3 sequence (DNA): TGCGCCAGCAGCCGGCGGGACAGGGGTAATGAAAAACTGTTTTTT. Protein: CASSRRDRGNEKLFF.

Worth noting for this clone: This clone may be a read error of a much larger clone one base away. The sample holds other DNA sequences that translate to the same CDR3. This CDR3 reads CASSVGTDTQYF. The CDR3 coding sequence is TGTGCCAGCAGTGTGGGCACAGATACGCAGTATTTT. V and J are TRBV9 and TRBJ2-3; unclear D gene. Trimming pared 5 bases from V and 1 base from J, leaving 5 bases between. This CDR3 spans 12 amino acids. Germline assignment: CDR1 SGDLS and CDR2 YYNGEE.

The CDR3 region is CASSLPGLAGGPGEQFF. The CDR3 DNA reads TGTGCCAGCAGCTTACCGGGACTAGCGGGAGGGCCGGGTGAGCAGTTCTTC. V and J are TRBV7-8 and TRBJ2-1; 16 nucleotides match TRBD2. J was trimmed by 9 bases and V by 2 bases; bases with no gene match: 7. CDR3 size: 17 residues. Germline assignment: CDR1 SGHVS and CDR2 FQNEAQ. Full variable domain (remainder filled in from reference TRBV7-8 and TRBJ2-1): GAGVSQSPRYKVAKRGQDVALRCDPISGHVSLFWYQQALGQGPEFLTYFQNEAQLDKSGLPSDRFFAERPEGSVSTLKIQRTQQEDSAVYLCASSLPGLAGGPGEQFFGPGTRLTVL.

The V gene is TRBV11-2, the J gene TRBJ2-5; perhaps TRBD2 as D (6 bases). Between the trimmed V and J ends, which lost 5 bases and 6 bases, there was a span of 19 bases. The CDR3 has 15 amino acids. CDR1 is SGHAT and CDR2 is FQNNGV in the germline V gene. CDR3 sequence: CASSPRTGGTQTQYF. For the CDR3, the DNA is TGTGCCAGCAGCCCTCGGACCGGGGGAACGCAGACCCAGTACTTC.

Worth noting for this clone: This specimen includes other DNA sequences encoding the same CDR3. The rearrangement links TRBV28 to TRBJ1-5, with unresolved D. V lost 3 bases and J 7 bases, leaving 7 bases between the germline ends. This CDR3 spans 12 amino acids. Looked up from germline, CDR1 is MDHEN and CDR2 is SYDVKM. The CDR3 loop reads CASSFLGQPQHF. The CDR3 DNA reads TGTGCCAGCAGTTTCTTGGGCCAGCCCCAGCATTTT.

This chain uses TRBV10-2 with TRBJ2-1; TRBD1 or TRBD2 may be the D gene (6 bases each). Trimming took 6 bases from V and 4 from J, leaving 22 bases between them. The V gene's germline CDR1 is WSHSY and CDR2 SAAADI. The CDR3 consists of 17 residues. The CDR3 DNA follows: TGCGCCAGCAGAACGCCCACAGGGACTCGATCTTACAATGAGCAGTTCTTC. Translation gives CASRTPTGTRSYNEQFF.

The genes are TRBV5-1 and TRBJ2-4; tentatively, D is TRBD2 (6 bases). Deletions cut 5 bases from V and 5 bases from J, with 14 bases between. The CDR3 loop spans 14 amino acids. From germline, CDR1 is SGHRS and CDR2 YFSETQ. As DNA, the CDR3 is TGCGCCAGCAGTATTTCGACTAGTGAAAACATTCAGTACTTC. Residues: CASSISTSENIQYF.

This clone has a handful of counts. This rearrangement joins TRBV29-1 to TRBJ1-4; 9 nucleotides match TRBD1. The CDR3 is 14 amino acids. Germline V gene lookup returns CDR1 SQVTM and CDR2 ANQGSEA. J was trimmed by 8 bases and V by 1 base; bases with no gene match: 5. The CDR3 reads CSVEGGQGGEKLFF. In nucleotides, the CDR3 is TGCAGCGTTGAAGGGGGACAGGGAGGAGAAAAACTGTTTTTT.

This clone occurred once. The chain carries TRBV19 and TRBJ2-2; no definite D call. This CDR3 comprises 14 residues. Germline V gives CDR1 LNHDA, CDR2 SQIVND (reference sequence). The V end lost 3 bases, the J end lost 6 bases, and 11 bases lay between the germline ends. CDR3 DNA: TGTGCCAGTAGTATCGGCCGGGTGTCCGGGGAGCTGTTTTTT. It encodes CASSIGRVSGELFF.

This rearrangement joins TRBV27 to TRBJ1-3, with 9 bases fitting TRBD1. V was clipped by 4 bases and J by 4 bases; unmatched bases: 5. Per germline, CDR1 MNHEY and CDR2 SMNVEV (reference sequence). The CDR3 loop spans 15 amino acids. The CDR3, as DNA: TGTGCCAGCAGTTCCGGACAGGGGCGAGGAAACACCATATATTTT. It is translated as CASSSGQGRGNTIYF.

The chain recombines TRBV18 with TRBJ1-4; 8 bases align to TRBD1. V dropped 0 bases and J dropped 6; count of bases not matched to a gene: 3. CDR3 length: 15 residues. CDR1 KGHSH and CDR2 LQKENI come from the germline V gene. The CDR3: CASSPPGQAHEKLFF. The CDR3 DNA is TGTGCCAGCTCACCACCGGGACAGGCTCATGAAAAACTGTTTTTT.

The rearrangement joins TRBV9 to TRBJ1-1; 8 bases align to TRBD1. Trimming took 4 bases from V and 4 from J; bases not matched to a gene: 6. CDR1 is SGDLS and CDR2 is YYNGEE in the germline V gene. CDR3 length: 14 amino acids. CDR3 protein: CASSRGQGSTEAFF. The CDR3 nucleotides are TGTGCCAGCAGCAGAGGACAGGGATCCACTGAAGCTTTCTTT.

This chain links TRBV7-7 with TRBJ2-5, with 8 bases identical to TRBD2. The germline V gene encodes CDR1 SSHAT and CDR2 FNYEAQ (reference sequence). The CDR3 extends over 15 amino acids. The ends lost 2 bases at V and 5 bases at J; junction bases unmatched: 7. The CDR3 is CASSLRWLAGETQYF. The CDR3 DNA is TGTGCCAGCAGCTTACGATGGCTAGCGGGCGAGACCCAGTACTTC.

The V call is TRBV14, the J call TRBJ1-5; 8 bases line up with TRBD1. The V and J ends lost 6 bases and 5 bases, in that order; junction bases with no gene match: 6. Germline CDR1 is SGHDN and CDR2 is FVKESK. The CDR3 extends over 14 amino acids. The CDR3 is CASRGTGADQPQHF. The CDR3 bases are TGTGCCAGCAGAGGGACAGGAGCGGATCAGCCCCAGCATTTT.

On this clone itself: A much larger clone differs from this one at a single base, so this may be a read error. The sample contains more than one DNA sequence encoding this CDR3. The V gene is TRBV7-2, the J gene TRBJ2-3; TRBD2 matches 7 bases. The CDR3 runs to 13 residues. In germline, CDR1 is SGHTA, CDR2 FQGNSA. The chain's CDR3 is CASSVTSPDTQYF. The CDR3 region has the DNA TGTGCCAGCAGCGTGACTAGCCCAGATACGCAATATTTT. The full variable domain, its missing parts supplied by reference TRBV7-2 and TRBJ2-3, is GAGVSQSPSNKVTEKGKDVELRCDPISGHTALYWYRQSLGQGLEFLIYFQGNSAPDKSGLPSDRFSAERTGGSVSTLTIQRTQQEDSAVYLCASSVTSPDTQYFGPGTRLTVL.